This T cell receptor (beta chain) stems from a study of blood T cells in healthy people across ages. As to this clonotype: A much larger clonotype is one base distant, so this may be a read error.

Sample-barcoded 5' priming and a J-beta primer mix drove a second PCR of about 7 to 11 cycles. TCRdb processed the 5' RACE reads anew with MiXCR; each CDR3 protein has one entry. The data show about 640,000 distinct CDR3 sequences, with roughly 31% seen just once and 15% to 19% held by the top ten. The CDR3 loop spans 14 amino acids. Germline CDR1 and CDR2: SGHTA and FQGTGA. Trimming pared 5 bases from V and 11 bases from J, leaving 21 bases between. This TCR was recovered from a woman older than 75 in good health. Sequencing input: blood. The rearrangement links TRBV7-3 to TRBJ2-5; D may match TRBD1 or TRBD2 (6 bases each). The CDR3, as DNA: TGTGCCAGCAGCGAAGAGGGGGGCCACAATGAGCAGTACTTC. Its protein is CASSEEGGHNEQYF.